This T cell receptor (beta chain) was sequenced for a study of breast tumors, draining lymph nodes, adjacent tissues. Study results and limitations: Data fit most tumor T cells coming from lymph node, expanding in tumor. Tumors had less TCR diversity than lymph nodes, more than nontumor tissue.

TCRdb passed the multiplex PCR reads through MiXCR, listing each CDR3 protein once. The table has fewer than 150,000 distinct CDR3 sequences, over 20% seen once. The CDR3 runs to 13 residues. In germline, CDR1 is MDHEN, CDR2 SYDVKM. Trimming pared 8 bases from V and 12 bases from J, leaving 23 bases between. As to this clonotype: Its antigen is not known. A much bigger clone sits one base away, suggesting this may be a read error.

Breast cancer patients provided tissue from their axillary draining lymph nodes. V usage is TRBV28 and J usage is TRBJ2-7; D call uncertain. Material: axillary lymph node tissue. This TCR came from a female donor with breast cancer. Some clones in this sample may be carry-over from other donors' samples. This CDR3 reads CASWSVRLSAWYF. In nucleotides, the CDR3 is TGTGCCAGCTGGTCCGTTAGACTTTCGGCGTGGTACTTC.